These 21 T cell receptor beta chains came from one sample sequenced in a study of CD8 T cells in Susac syndrome. Reverse transcription of roughly 0.45 to 1 ug RNA was carried out with random hexamers. One entry per CDR3 protein, called by TCRdb with MiXCR from the immunoSEQ multiplex PCR reads. The sample holds 250,000 to 300,000 distinct CDR3 sequences, approximately 85% seen once. Sample: CD8+ T cells from PBMCs. These receptors were collected from a human donor with multiple sclerosis.

The rearrangement uses TRBV7-9 and TRBJ1-1; D not resolved. The CDR3 has 14 amino acids. Trimming took off 1 base at V and 5 bases at J, with 11 bases between the two ends. Germline V gene data show CDR1 as SEHNR and CDR2 as FQNEAQ (reference sequence). This CDR3 reads CASSLVGEGTEAFF. Here the CDR3 DNA reads TGTGCCAGCAGCTTAGTCGGAGAGGGAACTGAAGCTTTCTTT.

The chain carries TRBV19 and TRBJ1-2; D unresolved. Germline V lookup: CDR1 LNHDA, CDR2 SQIVND (reference sequence). Trimming shortened V by 6 bases and J by 6 bases, and 20 bases separated the two germline ends. This CDR3 contains 15 residues. The CDR3 DNA is TGTGCCAGTAGCCACTTTAGCGGTTTGTTGGATGGCTACACCTTC. It codes for CASSHFSGLLDGYTF. The variable domain in full, with the rest retrieved from reference TRBV19 and TRBJ1-2, is DGGITQSPKYLFRKEGQNVTLSCEQNLNHDAMYWYRQDPGQGLRLIYYSQIVNDFQKGDIAEGYSVSREKKESFPLTVTSAQKNPTAFYLCASSHFSGLLDGYTFGSGTRLTVV.

The J gene is TRBJ2-1, the V gene TRBV5-4, with D perhaps TRBD2 (5 bases). Deletions cut 0 bases from V and 8 bases from J, with 9 bases between. The CDR3 extends over 13 amino acids. Germline V CDR1 and CDR2: SGHNT, YYREEE (reference sequence). The CDR3 reads CASSLGGRDEQFF. The CDR3 bases are TGTGCCAGCAGCTTGGGCGGGCGGGATGAGCAGTTCTTC. Complete variable domain (other parts from reference TRBV5-4 and TRBJ2-1): ETGVTQSPTHLIKTRGQQVTLRCSSQSGHNTVSWYQQALGQGPQFIFQYYREEENGRGNFPPRFSGLQFPNYSSELNVNALELDDSALYLCASSLGGRDEQFFGPGTRLTVL.

The chain combines TRBV13 with TRBJ2-1; weak D call: TRBD1 (6 bases). The germline V gene encodes CDR1 PRHDT and CDR2 FYEKMQ (reference sequence). V shed 2 bases and J shed 6 bases, with 11 bases lying between them. CDR3 length: 14 amino acids. Here the CDR3 reads CASSLTARGNEQFF. CDR3 DNA: TGTGCCAGCAGCTTAACCGCCAGGGGCAATGAGCAGTTCTTC.

The CDR3 region is CASSRTGGGDEQYF. The CDR3 region has the DNA TGTGCCAGCAGCAGGACGGGAGGGGGTGACGAGCAGTACTTC. The chain links TRBV28 to TRBJ2-7, with 8 nucleotides matching TRBD2. This CDR3 has 14 amino acids. Germline V gene lookup returns CDR1 MDHEN and CDR2 SYDVKM. V shed 6 bases, J shed 5 bases, and the junction held 9 bases outside the gene matches.

The rearrangement uses TRBV27 and TRBJ2-5; TRBD1 agrees at 7 bases. The V gene's germline CDR1 is MNHEY and CDR2 SMNVEV (reference sequence). V shed 2 bases and J 5 bases; nucleotides not matched to a gene: 11. The CDR3 has 16 amino acids. DNA of the CDR3: TGTGCCAGCAGTTTAAGACAGGGAGTAGTGGTGGAGACCCAGTACTTC. Protein sequence: CASSLRQGVVVETQYF.

The rearrangement joins TRBV6-2 or TRBV6-3 to TRBJ2-5; TRBD2 matches at 10 bases. This CDR3 has 17 residues. V trimming: 0 bases; J trimming: 5 bases; junction bases outside the gene matches: 9. Germline CDR1 reads MNHEY; CDR2 reads SVGEGT. CDR3 DNA sequence: TGTGCCAGCAGTTACTCTCAAGGACTAGCGGATTGGGAGACCCAGTACTTC. It yields the protein CASSYSQGLADWETQYF.

The chain joins TRBV13 to TRBJ2-3, with TRBD2 as a possible D gene (6 bases). With 4 bases removed from V and 6 bases from J, the gap between germline ends came to 17 bases. Germline V CDR1 and CDR2: PRHDT, FYEKMQ (reference sequence). This CDR3 is built from 15 residues. The CDR3 region is CASSSPRRAPDTQYF. CDR3 in DNA: TGTGCCAGCAGCTCCCCCCGGAGGGCTCCCGATACGCAGTATTTT.

V usage is TRBV6-5 and J usage is TRBJ2-6, with D possibly TRBD1 on 6 matching bases. V dropped 4 bases and J dropped 2 bases, with 18 bases sitting between them. The CDR3 loop spans 18 amino acids. Germline V gene lookup returns CDR1 MNHEY and CDR2 SVGAGI. The CDR3 sequence is CASSSPSTGYPGANVLTF. DNA of the CDR3: TGTGCCAGCAGTTCACCTTCCACAGGGTACCCTGGGGCCAACGTCCTGACTTTC.

CDR3 in DNA: TGTGCCAGCAGTTTATCCCAGGGGACTTCCTACAATGAGCAGTTCTTC. This translates into CASSLSQGTSYNEQFF. The chain combines TRBV28 with TRBJ2-1; TRBD1 or TRBD2 may be the D gene (6 bases each). V was clipped by 1 base and J by 1 base, with 11 bases between them. Germline CDR1 and CDR2: MDHEN and SYDVKM. The CDR3 consists of 16 residues.

The chain couples TRBV27 to TRBJ2-7; TRBD1 matches at 11 bases. Germline-derived CDR1 and CDR2 are MNHEY and SMNVEV (reference sequence). The CDR3 runs 15 residues. Losses at the gene ends were 8 bases for V and 7 bases for J; bases not matched to a gene: 13. In DNA form, the CDR3 reads TGTGCCAGCCGTTCAATCGGACAGGGGGCGACGGAGCAGTACTTC. Translated, it gives CASRSIGQGATEQYF.

This clonotype was found a few times. The chain employs TRBV20-1 and TRBJ2-7; D is undetermined. Germline V gene sequence: CDR1 DFQATT, CDR2 SNEGSKA (reference sequence). CDR3 size: 13 residues. Trimming removed 4 bases at V and 0 bases at J, with 10 bases between. This CDR3 reads CSATHSSSYEQYF. The CDR3 nucleotides are TGCAGTGCTACCCATTCAAGCTCCTACGAGCAGTACTTC.

CDR3 sequence (DNA): TGTGCCAGCAGTTGGGGACTAGCGTTCCGAGAAGGGCAGTTCTTC. As protein: CASSWGLAFREGQFF. The chain employs TRBV12-3 or TRBV12-4 and TRBJ2-1; 10 nucleotides line up with TRBD2. The CDR3 contains 15 residues. V was clipped by 4 bases and J by 12 bases; unmatched bases: 12.

The chain uses TRBV11-2 and TRBJ1-4; possible D gene TRBD1, 5 bases. The V gene's germline CDR1 is SGHAT and CDR2 FQNNGV. CDR3 length equals 14 residues. The ends were cut back, 2 bases at V and 8 bases at J, with 12 bases in the middle. In nucleotides, the CDR3 is TGTGCCAGCAGCTTACGGGACCACGGGGAAAAACTGTTTTTT. The encoded protein is CASSLRDHGEKLFF.

This chain links TRBV6-5 with TRBJ1-3; D may be TRBD1 (5 bases). CDR1 MNHEY and CDR2 SVGAGI come from the germline V gene. CDR3 length: 17 amino acids. Trimming pared 2 bases from V and 1 base from J, leaving 15 bases between. The chain's CDR3 is CASSYQEGLSSGNTIYF. The CDR3 DNA follows: TGTGCCAGCAGTTACCAGGAGGGGCTATCGTCTGGAAACACCATATATTTT.

The J gene is TRBJ2-1, the V gene TRBV19; no clear D. V dropped 3 bases and J dropped 2 bases, with 11 bases sitting between them. The CDR3 totals 15 residues. Looked up from germline, CDR1 is LNHDA and CDR2 is SQIVND (reference sequence). CDR3 sequence (DNA): TGTGCCAGTAGTATTCTAGGCTTTACCTACAATGAGCAGTTCTTC. Protein sequence: CASSILGFTYNEQFF.

The V gene is TRBV6-5, the J gene TRBJ2-2; D unresolved. CDR3 length: 17 amino acids. V lost 1 base and J lost 0, with 12 bases in between. The germline gives CDR1 MNHEY, CDR2 SVGAGI. The CDR3: CASSYWPESPNTGELFF. CDR3 DNA: TGTGCCAGCAGTTACTGGCCCGAGAGTCCGAACACCGGGGAGCTGTTTTTT.

The rearrangement joins TRBV10-2 to TRBJ2-1, with 9 bases lining up with TRBD2. Looked up from germline, CDR1 is WSHSY and CDR2 is SAAADI. Losses at the gene ends were 3 bases for V and 6 bases for J; bases not matched to a gene: 6. There are 15 residues in the CDR3. CDR3 region: CASSEAYSGSNEQFF. CDR3 bases: TGCGCCAGCAGTGAAGCCTATAGCGGGAGCAATGAGCAGTTCTTC.

The gene calls are TRBV19 and TRBJ2-1; unclear D gene. CDR1 LNHDA and CDR2 SQIVND come from the germline V gene (reference sequence). CDR3 length equals 12 residues. V lost 3 bases and J lost 9, with 9 bases in between. CDR3 bases: TGTGCCAGTAGTATTCACTTGGGTGAGCAGTTCTTC. Translation: CASSIHLGEQFF.

The chain combines TRBV28 with TRBJ2-1; tentatively, D is TRBD2 (6 bases). CDR1 is MDHEN and CDR2 is SYDVKM in the germline V gene. Trimming took 6 bases from V and 7 from J, leaving 25 bases between them. The CDR3 has 17 amino acids. Written as DNA, the CDR3 is TGTGCCAGCAGCCAAAGGGTGTTGGCTAGCGCGAAGAATGAGCAGTTCTTC. Protein sequence: CASSQRVLASAKNEQFF.

This clonotype appeared once. The gene calls are TRBV6-6 and TRBJ2-1, with 10 bases fitting TRBD1. Germline V gives CDR1 MNHNY, CDR2 SVGAGI (reference sequence). This CDR3 is 16 amino acids long. V trimming: 5 bases; J trimming: 7 bases; junction bases outside the gene matches: 11. CDR3 region: CASSMTGGPSLNEQFF. CDR3 nucleotides: TGTGCCAGCAGTATGACAGGGGGCCCTAGCCTGAATGAGCAGTTCTTC.